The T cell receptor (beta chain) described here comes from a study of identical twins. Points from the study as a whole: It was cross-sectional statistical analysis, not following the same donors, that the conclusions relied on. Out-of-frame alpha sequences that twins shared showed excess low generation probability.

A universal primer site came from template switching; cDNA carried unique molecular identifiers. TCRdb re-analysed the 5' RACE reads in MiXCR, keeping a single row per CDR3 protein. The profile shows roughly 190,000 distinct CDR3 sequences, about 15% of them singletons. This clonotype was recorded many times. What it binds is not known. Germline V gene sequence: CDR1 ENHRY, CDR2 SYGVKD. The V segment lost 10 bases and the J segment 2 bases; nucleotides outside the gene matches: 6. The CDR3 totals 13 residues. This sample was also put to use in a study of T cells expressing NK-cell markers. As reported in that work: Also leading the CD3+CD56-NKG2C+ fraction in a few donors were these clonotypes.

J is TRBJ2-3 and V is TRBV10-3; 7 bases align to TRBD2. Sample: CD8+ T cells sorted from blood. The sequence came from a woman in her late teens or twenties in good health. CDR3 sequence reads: CATAGLITDTQYF. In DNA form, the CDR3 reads TGTGCCACAGCGGGACTCATCACAGATACGCAGTATTTT.